This T cell receptor beta chain emerged from a study of blood T cell repertoires in COVID-19. Across the whole study: Specimens from acute and convalescent COVID-19 originated in the United States, Italy and Spain. Sources were T cells, B-cell-depleted T cells, or PBMCs; the material itself was cDNA or gDNA.

In the original workflow: It was from reference gene primer amplification that nucleated cell counts were estimated. The method was immunoSEQ multiplex PCR; TCRdb's version includes in-frame clones alone and lacks a portion of them. V and J calls and clone size are those listed in that table; D and trimming were worked out from the DNA. Of approximately 300,000 clones in the sample, around 87% are singletons; the top ten hold 1%. Deletions cut 3 bases from V and 2 bases from J, with 16 bases between. Germline V gene lookup returns CDR1 LNHDA and CDR2 SQIVND (reference sequence). The CDR3 covers 16 residues.

The source of this sequence is a man over 45 with active or convalescent COVID-19. Sequencing used peripheral blood. The chain uses TRBV19 and TRBJ1-1, with D tentatively TRBD1 (5 bases). CDR3 bases: TGTGCCAGTAGTATCTATGACAGTCCGATTAACACTGAAGCTTTCTTT. Its translation: CASSIYDSPINTEAFF.